Below, 20 T cell receptor beta chains from the same sample are listed, as sequenced in a study of blood T cells in healthy people across ages. Primed by a sample-barcoded 5' primer and a J-beta primer mix, a second PCR proceeded for about 6 to 11 cycles. A single record per CDR3 protein comes from TCRdb applying MiXCR to the 5' RACE reads. The repertoire has a few hundred thousand distinct CDR3 sequences, roughly a quarter of them found once; the top ten carry approximately 3.5%. This sample was shared with a second study, whose subject was T cells of mothers and their children.

The sequenced sample was blood. The source of these receptors is a boy aged 2 to 10 in good health.

This clonotype showed up just a few times. An end of the junction does not agree with germline; a read error may underlie this. In nucleotides, the CDR3 is TGTGCCAGCAGTGAATCTTCCAGGGGAGAGACCCAGTATTTC. Amino acids: CASSESSRGETQYF. The chain carries TRBV25-1 and TRBJ2-7; possibly TRBD1 for D (6 bases). Germline CDR1 reads MGHDK; CDR2 reads SYGVNS. This CDR3 region has 14 residues.

This clonotype was counted a few times. The chain joins TRBV14 to TRBJ1-2; a possible D gene is TRBD1 (5 bases). This CDR3 is 15 amino acids long. CDR1 is SGHDN, CDR2 FVKESK, per germline. Trimming pared 4 bases from V and 2 bases from J, leaving 14 bases between. The CDR3 loop reads CASSRSGGMNYGYTF. CDR3 bases: TGTGCCAGCAGCCGCAGCGGGGGGATGAACTATGGCTACACCTTC.

The chain combines TRBV4-2 with TRBJ2-3; D remains ambiguous. With 3 bases removed from V and 0 bases from J, the gap between germline ends came to 10 bases. The length of the CDR3 is 15 residues. Germline-derived CDR1 and CDR2 are LGHNA and YNFKEQ. In DNA form, the CDR3 reads TGTGCCAGCAGCCATGGACGAGAAAGCACAGATACGCAGTATTTT. This gives the protein CASSHGRESTDTQYF.

This clonotype occurred a few times. The rearrangement links TRBV20-1 to TRBJ2-2; D is unclear. Germline V gives CDR1 DFQATT, CDR2 SNEGSKA (reference sequence). Trimming left V 3 bases short and J 0 bases short, with 8 bases between. CDR3 length: 14 amino acids. The CDR3 bases are TGCAGTGCTAGTTTCCAATCGAACACCGGGGAGCTGTTTTTT. It codes for CSASFQSNTGELFF.

The V call is TRBV5-6, the J call TRBJ1-3, with 7 bases aligning to TRBD1. J lost 6 bases, V lost 0 bases, and 3 bases had no gene match. Per germline, CDR1 SGHDT and CDR2 YYEEEE. This CDR3 has 14 amino acids. The CDR3 sequence: CASSLVTGENTIYF. The CDR3, as DNA: TGTGCCAGCAGCTTGGTAACAGGGGAAAACACCATATATTTT.

This chain joins TRBV7-3 and TRBJ2-4, with D perhaps assigned TRBD1 or TRBD2 (5 bases each). V lost 2 bases and J lost 1, with 12 bases in between. The CDR3 is 16 residues long. Germline assignment: CDR1 SGHTA and CDR2 FQGTGA. In DNA, the CDR3 is TGTGCCAGCAGCTTAGGATTAGGGGAGGCCAAAAACATTCAGTACTTC. This sequence encodes CASSLGLGEAKNIQYF.

This clonotype has more than one count but fewer than ten. The chain joins TRBV7-9 to TRBJ1-5; D not certain. Germline V CDR1 and CDR2: SEHNR, FQNEAQ (reference sequence). Trimming took off 5 bases at V and 3 bases at J, with 11 bases between the two ends. This CDR3 region has 14 residues. The CDR3 reads CASSAHSFNQPQHF. The CDR3 region has the DNA TGTGCCAGCAGCGCTCACAGCTTCAATCAGCCCCAGCATTTT.

This rearrangement joins TRBV6-5 to TRBJ2-1; 12 positions agree with TRBD2. Near its end, the DNA agrees better with TRBJ2-5, so the J call may be wrong. This CDR3 spans 15 amino acids. Germline loops: CDR1 MNHEY, CDR2 SVGAGI. The CDR3 region is CASSFPGLAGETQYF. The CDR3 nucleotides read TGTGCCAGCAGTTTCCCGGGACTAGCGGGCGAGACCCAGTACTTC.

This clonotype has ten or more counts. V and J are TRBV25-1 and TRBJ2-5; D is undetermined. The tail of the sequence fits TRBJ2-7 better, so the J call may be wrong. The CDR3 extends over 13 amino acids. Germline V CDR1 and CDR2: MGHDK, SYGVNS. CDR3 nucleotides: TGTGCCAGCAGTTCAAATGGGGCCTACGAGCAGTACTTC. Translation gives CASSSNGAYEQYF.

V usage is TRBV11-2 and J usage is TRBJ1-1, with 7 bases identical to TRBD1. Losses at the gene ends were 6 bases for V and 1 base for J; bases not matched to a gene: 5. Germline V gene lookup returns CDR1 SGHAT and CDR2 FQNNGV. CDR3 length: 14 amino acids. For the CDR3, the DNA is TGTGCCAGCAGACAGACAGGGACGAACACTGAAGCTTTCTTT. It translates to CASRQTGTNTEAFF.

This chain joins TRBV2 and TRBJ2-1; 8 nucleotides match TRBD1. The CDR3 is 13 amino acids. Trimming cost V 4 bases and J 8 bases; bases outside gene matches: 4. Per the germline V gene, CDR1 is SNHLY and CDR2 is FYNNEI. The CDR3 DNA follows: TGTGCCAGCAGTGGAGTCAGGGGGCATGAGCAGTTCTTC. Protein product: CASSGVRGHEQFF.

This clonotype was counted only a few times. This rearrangement joins TRBV5-1 to TRBJ1-1; D not resolved. This CDR3 has 14 residues. With 3 bases removed from V and 1 base from J, the gap between germline ends came to 10 bases. Germline V gives CDR1 SGHRS, CDR2 YFSETQ. The DNA of the CDR3 is TGCGCCAGCAGCTCCCCAACAAGGAACACTGAAGCTTTCTTT. It yields the protein CASSSPTRNTEAFF.

The chain employs TRBV9 and TRBJ1-3; TRBD1 agrees at 7 bases. V gave up 3 bases and J gave up 0 bases; unmatched junction bases: 3. The CDR3 runs to 15 residues. CDR1 is SGDLS, CDR2 YYNGEE, per germline. Here the CDR3 reads CASSAGTASGNTIYF. The CDR3 nucleotides read TGTGCCAGCAGCGCCGGGACAGCCTCTGGAAACACCATATATTTT.

The rearrangement joins TRBV3-1 to TRBJ2-4, with 10 bases that match TRBD1. J lost 4 bases, V lost 5 bases, and 14 bases had no gene match. The CDR3 extends over 18 amino acids. In germline, CDR1 is LGHDT, CDR2 YNNKEL (reference sequence). In DNA, the CDR3 is TGTGCCAGCAGCTCTTTATGGGACAGGGGATTGGAAAAAAACATTCAGTACTTC. This codes for CASSSLWDRGLEKNIQYF.

This clonotype was seen only a few times. V gene TRBV20-1 combines with J gene TRBJ2-2; D is undetermined. The V gene's germline CDR1 is DFQATT and CDR2 SNEGSKA (reference sequence). Trimming took 7 bases from V and 5 from J, leaving 11 bases between them. The CDR3 runs to 12 residues. CDR3 protein: CSVKVMTGELFF. For the CDR3, the DNA is TGCAGTGTGAAAGTGATGACCGGGGAGCTGTTTTTT.

This clonotype was seen a handful of times. This sequence joins TRBV12-3 or TRBV12-4 and TRBJ1-3; D perhaps matches TRBD1 (5 bases). V was trimmed by 8 bases and J by 0 bases, leaving 11 bases between them. The CDR3 runs to 14 residues. DNA for the CDR3: TGTGCCAGCGGCGGGGCCGTCTCTGGAAACACCATATATTTT. This encodes CASGGAVSGNTIYF.

This clonotype was seen only a few times. The junction departs from the called germline gene at one end, perhaps through a read error. The V call is TRBV7-9, the J call TRBJ2-1; TRBD2 matches at 9 bases. CDR1 and CDR2 from the germline V gene are SEHNR and FQNEAQ (reference sequence). The CDR3 sequence is 14 residues long. For the CDR3, the DNA is TGTGCCAGCGGCTTTAGCGGGAGAGGACATGAGCAGTTCTTC. This translates into CASGFSGRGHEQFF.

V and J are TRBV20-1 and TRBJ2-7; D may be TRBD2 (5 bases). Germline lookup yields CDR1 DFQATT and CDR2 SNEGSKA (reference sequence). The CDR3 extends over 14 amino acids. V lost 1 base and J lost 0, with 10 bases in between. The CDR3 nucleotides read TGCAGTGCTAGAGTTGAGGGTCCCTCCTACGAGCAGTACTTC. It specifies CSARVEGPSYEQYF.

This chain's CDR3 is CASSQPGQGASEQYF. The CDR3 DNA reads as TGCGCCAGCAGCCAACCGGGACAGGGGGCCAGTGAGCAGTACTTC. The rearrangement links TRBV5-1 to TRBJ2-7, with 12 bases fitting TRBD1. Germline V gives CDR1 SGHRS, CDR2 YFSETQ. The ends lost 4 bases at V and 7 bases at J; junction bases unmatched: 9. CDR3 length: 15 amino acids.

This clonotype was picked up one time. The chain combines TRBV3-1 with TRBJ2-3, with D unresolved. The CDR3 contains 15 residues. The V gene's germline CDR1 is LGHDT and CDR2 YNNKEL (reference sequence). V lost 6 bases and J 2 bases, leaving 15 bases between the germline ends. The CDR3 reads CASRGPGRNTDTQYF. In DNA, the CDR3 is TGTGCCAGCAGGGGCCCCGGACGGAACACAGATACGCAGTATTTT.